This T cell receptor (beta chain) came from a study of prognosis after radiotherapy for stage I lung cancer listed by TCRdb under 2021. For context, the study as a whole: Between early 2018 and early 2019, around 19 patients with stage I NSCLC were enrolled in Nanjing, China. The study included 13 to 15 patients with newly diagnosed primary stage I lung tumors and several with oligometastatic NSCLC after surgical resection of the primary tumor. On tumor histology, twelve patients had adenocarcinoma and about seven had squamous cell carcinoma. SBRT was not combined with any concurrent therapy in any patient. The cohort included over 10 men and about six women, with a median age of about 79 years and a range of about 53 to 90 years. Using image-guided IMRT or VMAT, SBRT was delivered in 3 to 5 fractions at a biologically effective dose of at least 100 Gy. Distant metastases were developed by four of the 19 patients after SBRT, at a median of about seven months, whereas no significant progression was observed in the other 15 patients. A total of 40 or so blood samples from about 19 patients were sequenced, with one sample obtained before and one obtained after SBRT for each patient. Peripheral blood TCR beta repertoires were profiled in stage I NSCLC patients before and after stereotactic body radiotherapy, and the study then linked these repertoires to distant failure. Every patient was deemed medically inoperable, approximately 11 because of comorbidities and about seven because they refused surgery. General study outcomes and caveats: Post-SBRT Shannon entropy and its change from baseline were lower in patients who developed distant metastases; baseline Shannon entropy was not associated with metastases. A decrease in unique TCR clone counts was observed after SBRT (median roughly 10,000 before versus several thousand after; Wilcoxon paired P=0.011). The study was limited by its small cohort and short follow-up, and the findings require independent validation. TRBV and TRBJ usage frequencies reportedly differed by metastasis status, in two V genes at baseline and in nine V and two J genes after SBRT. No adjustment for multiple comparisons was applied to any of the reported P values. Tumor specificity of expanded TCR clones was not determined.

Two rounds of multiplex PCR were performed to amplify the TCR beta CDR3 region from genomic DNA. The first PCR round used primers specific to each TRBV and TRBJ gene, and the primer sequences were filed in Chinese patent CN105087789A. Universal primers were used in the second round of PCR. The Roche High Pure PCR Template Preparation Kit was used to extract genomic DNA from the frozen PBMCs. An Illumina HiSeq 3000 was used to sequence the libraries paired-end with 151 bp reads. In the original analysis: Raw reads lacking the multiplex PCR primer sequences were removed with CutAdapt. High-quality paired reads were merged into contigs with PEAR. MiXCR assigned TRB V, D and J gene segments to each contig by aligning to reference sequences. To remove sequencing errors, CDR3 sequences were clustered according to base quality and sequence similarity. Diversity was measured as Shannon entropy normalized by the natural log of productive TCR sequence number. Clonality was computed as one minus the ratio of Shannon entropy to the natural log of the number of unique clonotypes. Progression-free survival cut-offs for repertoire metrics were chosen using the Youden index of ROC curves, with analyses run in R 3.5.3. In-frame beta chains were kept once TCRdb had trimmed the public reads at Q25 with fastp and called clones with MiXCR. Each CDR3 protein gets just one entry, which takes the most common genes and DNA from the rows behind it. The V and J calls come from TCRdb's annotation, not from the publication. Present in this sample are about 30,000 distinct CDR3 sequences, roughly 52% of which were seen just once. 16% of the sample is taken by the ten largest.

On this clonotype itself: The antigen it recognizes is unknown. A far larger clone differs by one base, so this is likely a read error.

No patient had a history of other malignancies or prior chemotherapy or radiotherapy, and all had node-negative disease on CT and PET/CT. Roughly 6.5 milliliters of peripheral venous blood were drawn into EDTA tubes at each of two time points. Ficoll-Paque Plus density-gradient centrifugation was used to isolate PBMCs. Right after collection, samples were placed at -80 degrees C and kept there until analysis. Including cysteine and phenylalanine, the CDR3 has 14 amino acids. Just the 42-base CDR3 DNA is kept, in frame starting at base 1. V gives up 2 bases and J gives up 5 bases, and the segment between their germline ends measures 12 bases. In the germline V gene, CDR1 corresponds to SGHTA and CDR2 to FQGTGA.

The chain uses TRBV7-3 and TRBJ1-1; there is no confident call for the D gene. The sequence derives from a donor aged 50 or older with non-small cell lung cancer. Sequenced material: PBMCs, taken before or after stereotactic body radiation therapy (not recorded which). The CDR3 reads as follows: CASSLDFRVTEAFF. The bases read TGTGCCAGCAGCTTAGATTTCCGAGTGACTGAAGCTTTCTTT.